This is a list of T cell receptor beta chains from one sample in a study of blood T cell repertoires in COVID-19. Clones were read by immunoSEQ multiplex PCR, and TCRdb kept only the in-frame ones, dropping some. The sample shows just over 150,000 clones, approximately 92% of them seen only once. The sequenced sample was peripheral blood. These receptors all stem from a woman aged 45-65 years with acute or convalescent COVID-19. Both conserved end residues are part of each CDR3. Each record gives: clone size, J gene, D gene, V gene, CDR3 protein, CDR3 DNA. The D gene is left open where the match is weak. Only part of the rows carry a size: once, few, many, or a class if the clone is expanded.

abundance: -; j_gene: TRBJ1-2; d_gene: -; v_gene: TRBV7-2; CDR3aa: CASFTSTDYGYTF; CDR3nt: TGTGCCAGCTTCACCTCTACAGACTATGGCTACACCTTC
abundance: -; j_gene: TRBJ1-1; d_gene: -; v_gene: TRBV11-2; CDR3aa: CASSSPSGAVTEAFF; CDR3nt: TGTGCCAGCAGCTCCCCATCAGGGGCTGTCACTGAAGCTTTCTTT
abundance: -; j_gene: TRBJ2-2; d_gene: TRBD2; v_gene: TRBV12-3/TRBV12-4; CDR3aa: CASTLGGYGELFF; CDR3nt: TGTGCCAGCACCCTGGGAGGGTACGGGGAGCTGTTTTTT
abundance: -; j_gene: TRBJ1-2; d_gene: -; v_gene: TRBV18; CDR3aa: CASSDGREGGGYTF; CDR3nt: TGTGCCAGCTCAGACGGCAGGGAAGGTGGCGGCTACACCTTC
abundance: -; j_gene: TRBJ1-1; d_gene: TRBD1; v_gene: TRBV7-9; CDR3aa: CASSLGTGGLNTEAFF; CDR3nt: TGTGCCAGCAGCTTGGGGACAGGGGGCTTAAACACTGAAGCTTTCTTT
abundance: -; j_gene: TRBJ1-2; d_gene: TRBD1; v_gene: TRBV7-9; CDR3aa: CASSLDRGTDGYTF; CDR3nt: TGTGCCAGCAGCTTAGACAGGGGCACGGATGGCTACACCTTC
abundance: -; j_gene: TRBJ2-7; d_gene: TRBD1; v_gene: TRBV5-4; CDR3aa: CASSRGQGHSYEQYF; CDR3nt: TGTGCCAGCAGCAGGGGACAGGGACACTCCTACGAGCAGTACTTC
abundance: -; j_gene: TRBJ1-3; d_gene: -; v_gene: TRBV19; CDR3aa: CASSRARDNSGNTIYF; CDR3nt: TGTGCCAGTAGTAGGGCCCGGGACAACTCTGGAAACACCATATATTTT
abundance: -; j_gene: TRBJ1-5; d_gene: -; v_gene: TRBV5-8; CDR3aa: CASVEYSNQPQHF; CDR3nt: TGTGCCAGCGTCGAGTATAGCAATCAGCCCCAGCATTTT
abundance: -; j_gene: TRBJ1-5; d_gene: -; v_gene: TRBV6-1; CDR3aa: CASSERDGQPQHF; CDR3nt: TGTGCCAGCAGTGAGCGGGATGGTCAGCCCCAGCATTTT
abundance: -; j_gene: TRBJ2-1; d_gene: -; v_gene: TRBV5-1; CDR3aa: CASSLSGPSYNEQFF; CDR3nt: TGCGCCAGCAGCTTGTCGGGTCCTTCCTACAATGAGCAGTTCTTC
abundance: -; j_gene: TRBJ2-5; d_gene: -; v_gene: TRBV12-5; CDR3aa: CASGLLSEETQYF; CDR3nt: TGTGCTAGTGGTTTGTTGTCAGAAGAGACCCAGTACTTC
abundance: -; j_gene: TRBJ1-1; d_gene: TRBD1; v_gene: TRBV11-2; CDR3aa: CASSPQTGGRTEAFF; CDR3nt: TGTGCCAGCAGCCCTCAGACAGGGGGTAGGACTGAAGCTTTCTTT
abundance: -; j_gene: TRBJ1-2; d_gene: -; v_gene: TRBV30; CDR3aa: CAWSRGAVGYTF; CDR3nt: TGTGCCTGGAGTCGGGGGGCAGTTGGCTACACCTTC
abundance: -; j_gene: TRBJ1-6; d_gene: -; v_gene: TRBV30; CDR3aa: CAWRVGYSPLHF; CDR3nt: TGTGCCTGGAGAGTCGGGTATTCACCCCTCCACTTT
abundance: -; j_gene: TRBJ2-1; d_gene: -; v_gene: TRBV7-2; CDR3aa: CASSPRQDAYNEQFF; CDR3nt: TGTGCCAGCAGCCCCCGACAGGACGCCTACAATGAGCAGTTCTTC
abundance: -; j_gene: TRBJ1-3; d_gene: -; v_gene: TRBV6-1; CDR3aa: CASSEAGKSNTIYF; CDR3nt: TGTGCCAGCAGTGAAGCGGGCAAGTCGAACACCATATATTTT
abundance: few; j_gene: TRBJ1-1; d_gene: -; v_gene: TRBV5-5; CDR3aa: CASSLGGHMNTEAFF; CDR3nt: TGTGCCAGCAGCTTGGGAGGGCACATGAACACTGAAGCTTTCTTT
abundance: -; j_gene: TRBJ2-3; d_gene: -; v_gene: TRBV2; CDR3aa: CASSFRGGSDTQYF; CDR3nt: TGTGCCAGCAGTTTTAGAGGAGGGTCAGATACGCAGTATTTT
abundance: -; j_gene: TRBJ2-5; d_gene: -; v_gene: TRBV18; CDR3aa: CASSLGRGETQYF; CDR3nt: TGTGCCAGCTCACTAGGACGAGGGGAGACCCAGTACTTC
abundance: -; j_gene: TRBJ1-6; d_gene: TRBD1; v_gene: TRBV28; CDR3aa: CASSFEGAVF; CDR3nt: TGTGCCAGCAGTTTCGAGGGGGCGGTCTTT
abundance: -; j_gene: TRBJ2-3; d_gene: -; v_gene: TRBV7-9; CDR3aa: CASGPSGSTDTQYF; CDR3nt: TGTGCCAGCGGACCCTCGGGGAGCACAGATACGCAGTATTTT
abundance: -; j_gene: TRBJ2-1; d_gene: TRBD2; v_gene: TRBV7-2; CDR3aa: CASRPGLATNEQFF; CDR3nt: TGTGCCAGCAGGCCGGGACTAGCCACCAATGAGCAGTTCTTC
abundance: -; j_gene: TRBJ1-2; d_gene: -; v_gene: TRBV27; CDR3aa: CASSPGGGVGYTF; CDR3nt: TGTGCCAGCAGCCCTGGGGGGGGCGTTGGCTACACCTTC
abundance: -; j_gene: TRBJ1-4; d_gene: TRBD1; v_gene: TRBV6-5; CDR3aa: CASSRRGLGDEKLFF; CDR3nt: TGTGCCAGCAGCCGCAGGGGGCTGGGGGATGAAAAACTGTTTTTT
abundance: once; j_gene: TRBJ1-6; d_gene: TRBD1; v_gene: TRBV5-8; CDR3aa: CASRFWDRVNSPLHF; CDR3nt: TGTGCCAGCAGGTTTTGGGACAGGGTGAATTCACCCCTCCACTTT
abundance: once; j_gene: TRBJ2-1; d_gene: TRBD2; v_gene: TRBV5-4; CDR3aa: CASSPLFGASGKYNEQFF; CDR3nt: TGTGCCAGCAGCCCTTTATTTGGGGCTAGCGGGAAATACAATGAGCAGTTCTTC
abundance: -; j_gene: TRBJ1-2; d_gene: TRBD1; v_gene: TRBV11-2; CDR3aa: CASSLPGQIYGYTF; CDR3nt: TGTGCCAGCAGCTTACCGGGACAGATCTATGGCTACACCTTC
abundance: -; j_gene: TRBJ2-3; d_gene: TRBD1; v_gene: TRBV29-1; CDR3aa: CSVSDRGYTDTQYF; CDR3nt: TGCAGCGTCTCCGACAGGGGCTACACAGATACGCAGTATTTT
abundance: -; j_gene: TRBJ2-7; d_gene: -; v_gene: TRBV6-2/TRBV6-3; CDR3aa: CASSNPGGSYEQYF; CDR3nt: TGTGCCAGCAGTAACCCCGGAGGATCGTACGAGCAGTACTTC
abundance: -; j_gene: TRBJ2-1; d_gene: -; v_gene: TRBV4-2; CDR3aa: CASSQVATTSSYNEQFF; CDR3nt: TGTGCCAGCAGCCAAGTCGCGACAACCAGCTCCTACAATGAGCAGTTCTTC
abundance: -; j_gene: TRBJ1-2; d_gene: TRBD1; v_gene: TRBV24-1; CDR3aa: CATSDFRDRGWGYTF; CDR3nt: TGTGCCACCAGTGATTTCCGTGACAGGGGCTGGGGCTACACCTTC
abundance: -; j_gene: TRBJ2-2; d_gene: TRBD2; v_gene: TRBV7-6; CDR3aa: CASSLVRLAGGNTGELFF; CDR3nt: TGTGCCAGCAGCTTAGTTCGACTAGCGGGAGGTAACACCGGGGAGCTGTTTTTT
abundance: -; j_gene: TRBJ1-2; d_gene: -; v_gene: TRBV3-1/TRBV3-2; CDR3aa: CASSPLQGGKNYGYTF; CDR3nt: TGTGCCAGCAGCCCCTTACAAGGCGGGAAAAACTATGGCTACACCTTC
abundance: -; j_gene: TRBJ1-1; d_gene: TRBD1; v_gene: TRBV19; CDR3aa: CASTLTGGRTEAFF; CDR3nt: TGTGCCAGTACGCTAACAGGGGGCAGGACTGAAGCTTTCTTT
abundance: -; j_gene: TRBJ2-7; d_gene: -; v_gene: TRBV5-4; CDR3aa: CASSLGGASSYEQYF; CDR3nt: TGTGCCAGCAGCTTGGGCGGGGCAAGCTCCTACGAGCAGTACTTC
abundance: once; j_gene: TRBJ1-2; d_gene: -; v_gene: TRBV6-5; CDR3aa: CASSYSSGAYYGYTF; CDR3nt: TGTGCCAGCAGTTACTCATCAGGGGCCTACTATGGCTACACCTTC
abundance: -; j_gene: TRBJ1-2; d_gene: -; v_gene: TRBV6-6; CDR3aa: CASSYTDYGYTF; CDR3nt: TGTGCCAGCAGTTACACGGACTATGGCTACACCTTC
abundance: once; j_gene: TRBJ1-1; d_gene: TRBD1; v_gene: TRBV18; CDR3aa: CATRGQMNTEAFF; CDR3nt: TGTGCCACCAGGGGACAGATGAACACTGAAGCTTTCTTT
abundance: -; j_gene: TRBJ2-1; d_gene: TRBD2; v_gene: TRBV5-6; CDR3aa: CASSLTSGRYNEQFF; CDR3nt: TGTGCCAGCAGCTTGACTAGCGGGAGGTACAATGAGCAGTTCTTC
abundance: -; j_gene: TRBJ1-5; d_gene: -; v_gene: TRBV4-3; CDR3aa: CASSQDWPLDQTQHF; CDR3nt: TGCGCCAGCAGCCAAGACTGGCCCCTTGATCAGACCCAGCATTTT
abundance: -; j_gene: TRBJ2-3; d_gene: TRBD2; v_gene: TRBV2; CDR3aa: CASTSGTWADTQYF; CDR3nt: TGTGCCAGCACAAGCGGGACGTGGGCAGATACGCAGTATTTT
abundance: -; j_gene: TRBJ1-1; d_gene: -; v_gene: TRBV30; CDR3aa: CAWVAGLLNTEAFF; CDR3nt: TGTGCCTGGGTTGCGGGACTCTTGAACACTGAAGCTTTCTTT
abundance: -; j_gene: TRBJ1-3; d_gene: -; v_gene: TRBV2; CDR3aa: CASSFDRGGQTGNTIYF; CDR3nt: TGTGCCAGCAGTTTCGACCGAGGAGGCCAGACCGGAAACACCATATATTTT
abundance: once; j_gene: TRBJ1-5; d_gene: -; v_gene: TRBV18; CDR3aa: CASSPGQRSQPQHF; CDR3nt: TGTGCCAGCTCACCTGGTCAAAGGAGTCAGCCCCAGCATTTT
abundance: once; j_gene: TRBJ1-5; d_gene: -; v_gene: TRBV6-6; CDR3aa: CASSSGGWPQHF; CDR3nt: TGTGCCAGCAGTTCCGGAGGTTGGCCCCAGCATTTT
abundance: -; j_gene: TRBJ1-6; d_gene: -; v_gene: TRBV2; CDR3aa: CATSSRGENSPLHF; CDR3nt: TGTGCCACGTCGTCCCGCGGGGAGAATTCACCCCTCCACTTT
abundance: -; j_gene: TRBJ2-7; d_gene: TRBD1; v_gene: TRBV30; CDR3aa: CAWTGQGNYEQYF; CDR3nt: TGTGCCTGGACTGGACAGGGGAACTACGAGCAGTACTTC
abundance: once; j_gene: TRBJ2-2; d_gene: -; v_gene: TRBV30; CDR3aa: CAWSAGRIVQSGELFF; CDR3nt: TGTGCCTGGAGTGCGGGGAGGATTGTCCAAAGCGGGGAGCTGTTTTTT
abundance: -; j_gene: TRBJ1-1; d_gene: -; v_gene: TRBV10-2; CDR3aa: CASSELVLRRAFF; CDR3nt: TGCGCCAGCAGTGAGCTAGTCCTCCGAAGAGCTTTCTTT
abundance: -; j_gene: TRBJ2-7; d_gene: -; v_gene: TRBV30; CDR3aa: CAWSGGEQYF; CDR3nt: TGTGCCTGGAGCGGGGGAGAGCAGTACTTC
abundance: -; j_gene: TRBJ2-3; d_gene: -; v_gene: TRBV15; CDR3aa: CATSRAPQSAHHTQYF; CDR3nt: TGTGCCACCAGCAGAGCCCCACAGTCAGCCCATCATACGCAGTATTTT
abundance: -; j_gene: TRBJ1-2; d_gene: -; v_gene: TRBV12-3/TRBV12-4; CDR3aa: CASSLSRDYGYTF; CDR3nt: TGTGCCAGCAGTTTATCGAGGGACTATGGCTACACCTTC
abundance: -; j_gene: TRBJ1-6; d_gene: -; v_gene: TRBV6-1; CDR3aa: CASSEKQGSSYNSPLHF; CDR3nt: TGTGCCAGCAGTGAGAAACAGGGTAGCTCCTATAATTCACCCCTCCACTTT
abundance: -; j_gene: TRBJ1-5; d_gene: TRBD1; v_gene: TRBV28; CDR3aa: CASSLTGAGQPQHF; CDR3nt: TGTGCCAGCAGCTTGACAGGGGCGGGACAGCCCCAGCATTTT
abundance: once; j_gene: TRBJ1-5; d_gene: -; v_gene: TRBV10-2; CDR3aa: CASSVIGGTNNQPQHF; CDR3nt: TGCGCCAGCAGTGTTATCGGGGGTACGAACAATCAGCCCCAGCATTTT
abundance: -; j_gene: TRBJ2-7; d_gene: TRBD1; v_gene: TRBV6-5; CDR3aa: CASSYSGGVKYEQYF; CDR3nt: TGTGCCAGCAGTTACTCAGGGGGCGTAAAGTACGAGCAGTACTTC